The sequence of this TCR beta chain was determined in a study of blood T cell repertoires in COVID-19 (dated by TCRdb to 2019 to 2021). As for the study more broadly: The collaborator samples originated in the United States, Italy and Spain and spanned the acute and convalescent phases of COVID-19. The repertoires were released in a freely available public database intended as a resource for research on the immune response to SARS-CoV-2. A de-identified subject ID, COVID-19 status, age in years and sex were almost always included in the sample metadata. Where HLA class I and class II types were available, the types were taken from metadata supplied by the sample provider, not from assay-based typing. The material from the prospective study consisted of cDNA or gDNA derived from T cells, B-cell-depleted T cells, or PBMCs. The dataset comprised deeply sampled blood TCRbeta repertoires from subjects exposed to, actively infected with, or recovered from COVID-19. Samples came from the ongoing ImmuneRACE study (first 160 participants) plus 1,254 subjects from 6 global collaborators. Broad study findings and their caveats: The quantity of clinical and demographic metadata differed by source and by participant and was supplied without curation.

Enrolling through a virtual design, the prospective study's participants ranged in age from roughly 18 to 95 years and lived across around 25 United States geographic areas. In the prospective study, participants were assigned to cohorts based on the clinical history participants reported in a screening survey and a study questionnaire. Exposed participants were defined as having been in contact with someone with a PCR-confirmed or clinician-diagnosed COVID-19 case within 2 weeks of study entry. In the prospective study, mobile phlebotomists collected whole blood, serum and a nasopharyngeal or oropharyngeal swab from each participant. Participants in the prospective study had the option to provide additional blood draws and questionnaires over a roughly 2-month period. Before DNA extraction, blood samples from the prospective study were shipped at room temperature or frozen. As to this clone: Which antigen it targets is not known. No qualities accompany the bases; no much larger clone lies one base away.

TCRbeta CDR3 regions were amplified from genomic DNA by means of the immunoSEQ Assay, a bias-controlled multiplex PCR. In the authors' own workflow: Within the assay, amplification of reference gene primers was used to estimate how many nucleated cells each sample contained. To quantify the absolute abundance of each unique TCRbeta CDR3 rearrangement, sequence reads were collapsed and filtered. For each sample, productive Simpson clonality was calculated as the square root of Simpson's diversity index over productive rearrangements. Imported from immuneACCESS, the table was reduced by TCRdb to in-frame sequences with V and J called. These copies leave out some clones; in studies compared against another copy, an unresolved V gene accounts for under half, and the cause of the remainder is not known. That table supplies the V and J calls and clone size; D and trimming were determined from the DNA. The sample table contains roughly 380,000 clones; only one count was recorded for roughly 90% of them. The ten most abundant clones make up approximately 1% of the sample.

Ends trimmed: V by 0 bases, J by 5 bases; bases unmatched to a gene: 4. Based on the germline V gene, the CDR1 and CDR2 sequences are MNHEY and SVGAGI. The CDR3 measures 15 amino acids from cysteine to phenylalanine. Only the CDR3 portion is preserved as DNA: 45 bases, with reading frame beginning at the first base. The chain joins TRBV6-5 to TRBJ2-5; 9 bases in the middle match TRBD2. Sequenced material: PBMCs or T cells enriched from blood (not recorded which). The sequence came from a woman between 25 and 40 years old who had been exposed to COVID-19. The CDR3 region reads CASSYSLAGGETQYF. The DNA sequence is as follows: TGTGCCAGCAGTTACTCATTGGCGGGAGGGGAGACCCAGTACTTC.